Each of the 15 T cell receptor gamma chains below was sequenced from the same sample in a study of human gamma delta and Vdelta1 T cells. TCRdb reapplied CATT to the PCR reads. The sample lists about 230 gamma-chain clones; roughly 19% were seen once. The sequenced sample consisted of Vdelta1 gamma-delta T cells from blood. The receptors come from a human donor in good health.

This clone is classed as medium-sized. A single base is all that separates this from a far larger clone, so a read error is likely. The V gene is TRGV9, the J gene TRGJ1 or TRGJ2. CDR1 and CDR2 (germline): GITISATS, ISYDGTV (reference sequence). The CDR3 runs 11 residues. Losses at the gene ends were 2 bases for V and 10 bases for J; bases not matched to a gene: 5. CDR3 region: CALWEAGKKLF. As DNA, the CDR3 is TGTGCCTTGTGGGAGGCTGGCAAGAAACTCTTT.

This clone is medium-sized. The rearrangement joins TRGV8 to TRGJ1 or TRGJ2. V was clipped by 4 bases and J by 4 bases; unmatched bases: 1. Per the germline V gene, CDR1 is VENAVY and CDR2 is YDSYNSRV. The CDR3 is 11 residues long. CDR3 nucleotide sequence: TGTGCCACCTGGGACTATTATAAGAAACTCTTT. Translating it yields CATWDYYKKLF.

A few counts support this clone. A far larger clone differs by one base, so this is likely a read error. The sample carries other DNA sequences with the same CDR3. The rearrangement links TRGV4 to TRGJ1 or TRGJ2. From germline, CDR1 is EGSTGY and CDR2 YDSYTSSV. The CDR3 sequence is 11 residues long. With 4 bases clipped from V and 12 bases from J, the junction kept 9 bases outside the gene matches. The CDR3 coding sequence is TGTGCCACCTGGGACGCAGTGAGGAAACTCTTT. Protein: CATWDAVRKLF.

This clone was recorded a few times. A read error is the likely source, as a far larger clone sits one nucleotide away. Other nucleotide sequences in the sample specify the same CDR3. The gene calls are TRGV4 and TRGJ1 or TRGJ2. The J segment lost 12 bases and the V segment lost 4 bases, leaving 9 bases of the junction unmatched. The CDR3 is 11 amino acids. The V gene's germline CDR1 is EGSTGY and CDR2 YDSYTSSV. The DNA of the CDR3 is TGTGCCACCTGGGACGCGGTAAGGAAACTCTTT. It yields the protein CATWDAVRKLF.

With regard to this clone: A much larger clone lies a single base off, so this may be a read error. The chain joins TRGV9 to TRGJP1. The germline V gene encodes CDR1 GITISATS and CDR2 ISYDGTV (reference sequence). This CDR3 has 15 residues. J gave up 0 bases and V 5 bases, and 6 bases lay outside the gene matches. The DNA of the CDR3 is TGTGCCTTGTGGGGGCCCCATACCACTGGTTGGTTCAAGATATTT. Its protein is CALWGPHTTGWFKIF.

A word on this clone: It is likely a read error: a sequence one base away is far more abundant. Other nucleotide sequences in the sample specify the same CDR3. This chain connects TRGV9 to TRGJ1 or TRGJ2. The germline CDR1 and CDR2 sequences are GITISATS and ISYDGTV (reference sequence). The CDR3 has 16 residues. Here the CDR3 DNA reads TGTGCCTTGTGGGAGCCCGACCGCCTGATCCATTATAAGAAGCTCTTT. Residues: CALWEPDRLIHYKKLF.

This rearrangement joins TRGV9 to TRGJ1 or TRGJ2. Per germline, CDR1 GITISATS and CDR2 ISYDGTV (reference sequence). V lost 11 bases, J lost 10 bases, and 14 bases stayed unmatched. The CDR3 runs 11 residues. The CDR3 coding sequence is TGTGCCTGGGGGCATGTTGGCAAGAAACTCTTT. Its protein product is CAWGHVGKKLF.

Relative to its sample, this clone is medium-sized. It is likely a read error: a sequence one base away is far more abundant. The genes are TRGV9 and TRGJP. Per the germline V gene, CDR1 is GITISATS and CDR2 is ISYDGTV (reference sequence). The CDR3 sequence is 16 residues long. CDR3 loop: CALWEVREWGKKIKVF. In DNA form, the CDR3 reads TGTGCCTTGTGGGAGGTGCGGGAGTGGGGCAAAAAAATCAAGGTATTT.

This clone occurred a few times. The genes are TRGV4 and TRGJ1 or TRGJ2. V was clipped by 4 bases and J by 10 bases; unmatched bases: 10. The CDR3 has 12 residues. The germline gives CDR1 EGSTGY, CDR2 YDSYTSSV. The CDR3, as DNA: TGTGCCACCTGGGACGGGCTGGGCAAGAAACTCTTT. Protein sequence: CATWDGLGKKLF.

This clone is large in the sample. The likely explanation is a read error, given a far larger clone one base away. This CDR3 is also generated by other DNA sequences in the sample. The chain joins TRGV9 to TRGJ1 or TRGJ2. V trimming: 1 base; J trimming: 10 bases; junction bases outside the gene matches: 4. Germline V gene lookup returns CDR1 GITISATS and CDR2 ISYDGTV (reference sequence). The CDR3 is made up of 11 amino acids. In DNA, the CDR3 is TGTGCCTTGTGGGAGGTCGGCAAGAAACTCTTT. It translates to CALWEVGKKLF.

The table lists this clone with a few counts. One junction end disagrees with the germline gene, perhaps due to a read error. The same CDR3 also results from other DNA sequences found in this sample. The genes are TRGV9 and TRGJ1 or TRGJ2. This CDR3 region has 12 residues. Germline values: CDR1 GITISATS, CDR2 ISYDGTV (reference sequence). The CDR3 is CALWEVQYKKLF. The CDR3 region has the DNA TGTGCTTTGTGGGAGGTGCAATATAAGAAACTCTTT.

In its sample, this clone ranks as medium-sized (0.01 to 0.1%). The V call is TRGV4, the J call TRGJ1 or TRGJ2. CDR3 size: 15 residues. J gave up 7 bases and V 4 bases, and 16 bases lay outside the gene matches. Germline assignment: CDR1 EGSTGY and CDR2 YDSYTSSV. CDR3 sequence: CATWDGRSTRYKKLF. As DNA, the CDR3 is TGTGCCACCTGGGACGGGCGAAGTACGAGGTATAAGAAACTCTTT.

This clone is hyperexpanded (1% or more) within its sample. Other nucleotide sequences from this sample produce the same CDR3. The V call is TRGV9, the J call TRGJP. Germline V gives CDR1 GITISATS, CDR2 ISYDGTV (reference sequence). This CDR3 has 16 residues. The V segment lost 0 bases and the J segment 7 bases; nucleotides outside the gene matches: 3. The CDR3 reads CALWEVRELGKKIKVF. The CDR3 DNA reads TGTGCCTTGTGGGAGGTGCGGGAGTTGGGCAAAAAAATCAAGGTATTT.

The rearrangement links TRGV4 to TRGJP. The CDR3 length is 17 residues. The V gene end was trimmed by 4 bases and the J gene end by 7 bases; junction bases not matched to a gene: 10. Per germline, CDR1 EGSTGY and CDR2 YDSYTSSV. In DNA, the CDR3 is TGTGCCACCTGGGACGGGCGGGTGGAGTTGGGCAAAAAAATCAAGGTATTT. It yields the protein CATWDGRVELGKKIKVF.

This clone came up a few times. The TCRdb record carries a much larger clone's protein, which differs from this DNA's translation at residue 6; a read error is the likely cause, and the protein listed here is the DNA translation. The chain links TRGV9 to TRGJ1 or TRGJ2. The CDR3 covers 14 residues. V lost 2 bases and J lost 3; bases outside the gene matches: 7. From germline, CDR1 is GITISATS and CDR2 ISYDGTV (reference sequence). The CDR3 loop is CALWEALVYYKKLF. CDR3 bases: TGTGCCTTGTGGGAGGCTCTGGTTTATTATAAGAAACTCTTT.